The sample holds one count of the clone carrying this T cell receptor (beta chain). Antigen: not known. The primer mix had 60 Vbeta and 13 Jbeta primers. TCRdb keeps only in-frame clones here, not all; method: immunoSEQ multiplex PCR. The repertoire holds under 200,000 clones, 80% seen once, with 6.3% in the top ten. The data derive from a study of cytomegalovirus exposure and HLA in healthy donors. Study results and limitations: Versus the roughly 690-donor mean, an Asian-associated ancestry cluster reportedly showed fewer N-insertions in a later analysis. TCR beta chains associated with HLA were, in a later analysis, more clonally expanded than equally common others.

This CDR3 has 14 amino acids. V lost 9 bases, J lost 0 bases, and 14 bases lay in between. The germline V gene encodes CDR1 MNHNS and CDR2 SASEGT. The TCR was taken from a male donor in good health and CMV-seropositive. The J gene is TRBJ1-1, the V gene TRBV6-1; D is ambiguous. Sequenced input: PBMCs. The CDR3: CASNGQPLNTEAFF. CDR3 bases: TGTGCCAGTAATGGGCAGCCACTGAACACTGAAGCTTTCTTT.